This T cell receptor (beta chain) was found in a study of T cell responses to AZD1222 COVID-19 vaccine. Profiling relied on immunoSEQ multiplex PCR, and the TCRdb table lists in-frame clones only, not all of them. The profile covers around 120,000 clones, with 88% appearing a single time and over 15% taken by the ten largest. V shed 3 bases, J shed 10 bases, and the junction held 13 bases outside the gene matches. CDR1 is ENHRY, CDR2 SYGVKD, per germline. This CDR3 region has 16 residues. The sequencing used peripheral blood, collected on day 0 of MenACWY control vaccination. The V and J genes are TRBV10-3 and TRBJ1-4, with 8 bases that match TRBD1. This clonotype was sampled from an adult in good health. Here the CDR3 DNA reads TGTGCCATCAGTGAACAGGGGGGGGCAACTCCCGGAAAACTGTTTTTT. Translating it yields CAISEQGGATPGKLFF.